These 13 T cell receptor beta chains were sequenced from one sample in a study of blood T cells in healthy people across ages (dated by TCRdb to the mid-2010s). Libraries were made using 5' RACE. Sequencer: Illumina HiSeq 2500. The second PCR ran for about 7 to 11 cycles and used a J-beta primer mix along with a sample-barcoded 5' primer. Through fastp at Q25 and MiXCR, TCRdb rebuilt clones from the public reads, retaining in-frame beta chains. One record per CDR3 amino acid sequence lists the most common genes and DNA. The sample table holds some 1,500,000 distinct CDR3 sequences, of which about 42% were seen once. The ten most abundant clones make up roughly 3.7% of the sample. Specimen: blood. Receptor source: a young woman in good health.

This rearrangement joins TRBV4-1 to TRBJ1-5; tentatively, D is TRBD1 (6 bases). The CDR3 extends over 16 amino acids. V was shortened by 3 bases and J by 4 bases, with 16 bases between the two germline ends. Germline CDR1 reads MGHRA; CDR2 reads YSYEKL. The CDR3 loop is CASSQPSRGLNQPQHF. The CDR3 nucleotides are TGCGCCAGCAGCCAGCCAAGCAGGGGCCTTAATCAGCCCCAGCATTTT.

The chain links TRBV20-1 to TRBJ1-1, with D possibly being TRBD1 (6 bases). This CDR3 is 15 amino acids long. V was shortened by 2 bases and J by 3 bases, with 16 bases between the two germline ends. In germline, CDR1 is DFQATT, CDR2 SNEGSKA (reference sequence). The CDR3 sequence is CSARQARKGDTEAFF. The DNA of the CDR3 is TGCAGTGCTAGACAGGCCAGAAAGGGGGACACTGAAGCTTTCTTT.

This clonotype has a count of ten or more. The J gene is TRBJ2-1, the V gene TRBV4-3; 8 nucleotides match TRBD1. Germline CDR1 and CDR2: LGHNA and YSLEER. V lost 3 bases, J lost 2 bases, and 3 bases stayed unmatched. CDR3 length: 15 amino acids. The DNA of the CDR3 is TGCGCCAGCAGCCAGGACAGGGTTCCCTACAATGAGCAGTTCTTC. It yields the protein CASSQDRVPYNEQFF.

Details on this clonotype: Possible read error: a much larger clone is one base away. This chain joins TRBV10-3 and TRBJ1-2; D is undetermined. The CDR3 has 14 amino acids. V lost 4 bases and J 10 bases, leaving 19 bases between the germline ends. Germline-derived CDR1 and CDR2 are ENHRY and SYGVKD. The CDR3 sequence is CAISGRWAEDDYTF. As DNA, the CDR3 is TGTGCCATCAGTGGTCGATGGGCAGAGGACGACTACACCTTC.

The chain employs TRBV6-2 or TRBV6-3 and TRBJ2-1; 9 nucleotides align to TRBD2. Germline trimming cut 1 base from V and 8 bases from J; bases unmatched to any gene: 6. The V gene's germline CDR1 is MNHEY and CDR2 SVGEGT. The CDR3 spans 15 residues. In DNA, the CDR3 is TGTGCCAGCAGTTACTTCGCGGGAGGGAGGTATGAGCAGTTCTTC. This translates into CASSYFAGGRYEQFF.

This clonotype has only a few counts. The chain uses TRBV2 and TRBJ1-5, with D perhaps TRBD1 (6 bases). The CDR3 totals 13 residues. CDR1 is SNHLY, CDR2 FYNNEI, per germline. Deletions cut 6 bases from V and 6 bases from J, with 12 bases between. DNA of the CDR3: TGTGCCAGCAGATGGGGGCACGGTCAGCCCCAGCATTTT. Its protein is CASRWGHGQPQHF.

This clonotype was recorded a few times. The chain employs TRBV9 and TRBJ2-1; D gene ambiguous. The CDR3 runs 16 residues. CDR1 and CDR2 from the germline V gene are SGDLS and YYNGEE. Trimming cost V 0 bases and J 0 bases, with 10 bases left between them. CDR3 amino acids: CASSVGEVDSYNEQFF. For the CDR3, the DNA is TGTGCCAGCAGCGTAGGCGAAGTCGACTCCTACAATGAGCAGTTCTTC.

The genes are TRBV15 and TRBJ1-2; 7 bases agree with TRBD1. CDR1 LNHNV and CDR2 YYDKDF come from the germline V gene (reference sequence). The CDR3 spans 14 residues. V was clipped by 4 bases and J by 3 bases; unmatched bases: 5. Here the CDR3 reads CATSNDRVDYGYTF. In DNA form, the CDR3 reads TGTGCCACCAGCAATGACAGGGTAGACTATGGCTACACCTTC.

This clonotype was counted at least ten times. The V call is TRBV6-2 or TRBV6-3, the J call TRBJ2-7; 9 nucleotides line up with TRBD1. Germline loops: CDR1 MNHEY, CDR2 SVGEGT. J lost 0 bases, V lost 6 bases, and 3 bases had no gene match. CDR3 length: 14 residues. The CDR3 sequence: CASSRDRVSYEQYF. The CDR3 region has the DNA TGTGCCAGCAGCCGGGACAGGGTCTCCTACGAGCAGTACTTC.

This clonotype was observed a single time. This sequence joins TRBV20-1 and TRBJ1-2; TRBD1 matches at 9 bases. This CDR3 is built from 14 residues. Germline V CDR1 and CDR2: DFQATT, SNEGSKA (reference sequence). V dropped 6 bases and J dropped 5; count of bases not matched to a gene: 10. CDR3 nucleotides: TGCAGTGCGAGGGGAACAGGGGGCGGATATGGCTACACCTTC. It yields the protein CSARGTGGGYGYTF.

The CDR3, as DNA: TGTGCCAGCAGTTCCTCTCAGGGGGAGGTGAACACTGAAGCTTTCTTT. Translated, it gives CASSSSQGEVNTEAFF. The V call is TRBV11-2, the J call TRBJ1-1, with TRBD1 identical over 7 bases. Germline V gene sequence: CDR1 SGHAT, CDR2 FQNNGV. The CDR3 length is 16 residues. Trimming removed 6 bases from V and 0 bases from J; junction bases left unmatched: 10.

The V and J genes are TRBV25-1 and TRBJ2-3; a possible D gene is TRBD1 (6 bases). The germline V and J ends were trimmed by 6 bases and 2 bases, with 12 bases remaining between them. The CDR3 extends over 14 amino acids. Germline CDR1 MGHDK, CDR2 SYGVNS. CDR3 nucleotide sequence: TGTGCCAGCAGGACAGGACTTTACACAGATACGCAGTATTTT. Amino acid sequence: CASRTGLYTDTQYF.

V and J are TRBV27 and TRBJ2-6; D is unresolved. Germline lookup yields CDR1 MNHEY and CDR2 SMNVEV (reference sequence). Trimming removed 7 bases from V and 1 base from J, with 11 bases in between. The CDR3 consists of 15 residues. This chain's CDR3 is CASMTAESGANVLTF. Written as DNA, the CDR3 is TGTGCCAGCATGACCGCGGAATCTGGGGCCAACGTCCTGACTTTC.